The T cell receptor beta chain under discussion was sequenced for a study of cytomegalovirus exposure and HLA in healthy donors. Study-wide results and caveats: In a later analysis, TCR beta V- and J-gene trimming was associated with a missense DCLRE1C variant. In a later analysis, across HLA loci, associated TCR counts were highest for DRB1, lowest for HLA-C.

Primers included in the PCR were 60 Vbeta and 13 Jbeta primers. Clones were read by immunoSEQ multiplex PCR, and TCRdb kept only the in-frame ones, dropping some. The data show around 240,000 clones, with 82% seen just once and around 5.7% held by the top ten. On this clone itself: What it binds is not known.

V lost 3 bases and J lost 4, with 20 bases in between. The germline V gene has CDR1 SNHLY and CDR2 FYNNEI. The CDR3 sequence is 17 residues long. This sequence was found in a woman between 35 and 50 years old in good health and CMV-seropositive. This sequence joins TRBV2 and TRBJ2-3; D possibly corresponds to TRBD1 (5 bases). Input material: PBMCs. The CDR3 DNA reads TGTGCCAGCAGTGAGCAGGGATCATTAATTTTTGCAGATACGCAGTATTTT. It yields the protein CASSEQGSLIFADTQYF.